Presented here are 24 T cell receptor beta chains from one specimen sequenced in a study of human T cells and chemical hapten exposure. TCRdb recomputed calls from the RACE reads with MiXCR, one row per CDR3 protein. The data show 340,000 or so distinct CDR3 sequences, approximately 6.9% seen once. Time point defined: patch test 1, 2 weeks after DPC sensitization. Documented treatment: therapeutic diphenylcyclopropenone sensitization with weekly scalp DPC. Sequencing was performed on whole blood, taken in connection with sensitization to the hapten diphenylcyclopropenone (DPC). The receptor source for this set is a woman under 30 with alopecia areata. Some clones in this sample may be carry-over from other donors' samples.

A few counts support this clonotype. The rearrangement links TRBV12-3 or TRBV12-4 to TRBJ2-7, with D tentatively TRBD1 (5 bases). V lost 3 bases, J lost 0 bases, and 15 bases lay in between. CDR3 length: 16 residues. The DNA for the CDR3 is TGTGCCAGCAGTTTTGGTCCAGGGCTCATCTCCTACGAGCAGTACTTC. It is translated as CASSFGPGLISYEQYF.

The chain is built from TRBV4-3 and TRBJ2-3; possible D gene TRBD2, 6 bases. Germline CDR1 LGHNA, CDR2 YSLEER. The V end was cut by 1 base, the J end by 7 bases, with 12 bases between. The CDR3 covers 14 residues. Here the CDR3 reads CASSQADSGNTQYF. Written as DNA, the CDR3 is TGCGCCAGCAGCCAAGCCGATAGCGGTAATACGCAGTATTTT.

The chain recombines TRBV18 with TRBJ2-7; no clear D. V was pared by 3 bases and J by 2 bases, with 14 bases between. The germline V gene has CDR1 KGHSH and CDR2 LQKENI. The length of the CDR3 is 15 residues. CDR3: CASSPVGGSPYEQYF. CDR3 sequence (DNA): TGTGCCAGCTCACCGGTAGGCGGAAGTCCCTACGAGCAGTACTTC.

This clonotype was counted only a few times. The chain carries TRBV7-9 and TRBJ1-1; D may be TRBD1 (6 bases). V lost 5 bases to trimming and J lost 0 bases, with 13 bases between them. CDR3 size: 15 residues. CDR1 and CDR2 from the germline V gene are SEHNR and FQNEAQ (reference sequence). The CDR3 DNA is TGTGCCAGCAGCCCAGGGGCATCCATGAACACTGAAGCTTTCTTT. It yields the protein CASSPGASMNTEAFF.

The chain joins TRBV20-1 to TRBJ2-7; 9 nucleotides align to TRBD1. The V gene's germline CDR1 is DFQATT and CDR2 SNEGSKA (reference sequence). This CDR3 has 15 residues. The DNA for the CDR3 is TGCAGCCCTAGAGCCCACAGGGGGCAATCCTACGAGCAGTACTTC. It encodes CSPRAHRGQSYEQYF.

This chain uses TRBV11-2 with TRBJ2-5; 7 bases agree with TRBD2. The CDR3 covers 14 residues. Germline V CDR1 and CDR2: SGHAT, FQNNGV. Trimming removed 4 bases from V and 7 bases from J; junction bases left unmatched: 9. As DNA, the CDR3 is TGTGCCAGCAGCTCCCTCGCTCGCGGGGGGACCCAGTACTTC. It specifies CASSSLARGGTQYF.

Here the CDR3 reads CASSFHGLGGTDTQYF. CDR3 DNA sequence: TGTGCCAGCAGCTTTCACGGGCTAGGTGGGACAGATACGCAGTATTTT. The chain carries TRBV7-8 and TRBJ2-3; D is undetermined. Germline CDR1 is SGHVS and CDR2 is FQNEAQ. The germline V and J ends were trimmed by 3 bases and 3 bases, with 16 bases remaining between them. The CDR3 consists of 16 residues.

This clonotype was seen only a few times. The chain combines TRBV20-1 with TRBJ1-2, with a tentative D call TRBD1 (5 bases). Trimming removed 1 base from V and 4 bases from J, with 16 bases in between. The V gene's germline CDR1 is DFQATT and CDR2 SNEGSKA (reference sequence). This CDR3 has 15 residues. The CDR3 protein is CSARGGVGGTYGYTF. The CDR3 DNA reads as TGCAGTGCTAGAGGAGGAGTCGGGGGTACCTATGGCTACACCTTC.

V is TRBV6-1 and J is TRBJ2-7; D might be TRBD1 (6 bases). Trimming removed 5 bases at V and 2 bases at J, with 16 bases between. The CDR3 length is 15 residues. The germline gives CDR1 MNHNS, CDR2 SASEGT. Here the CDR3 reads CASSLRDMGTYEQYF. DNA for the CDR3: TGTGCCAGCAGTCTCCGGGACATGGGCACCTACGAGCAGTACTTC.

This clonotype has a count of ten or more. This chain joins TRBV7-9 and TRBJ2-3, with 7 bases lining up with TRBD1. Germline CDR1 SEHNR, CDR2 FQNEAQ (reference sequence). Trimming at V came to 3 bases and at J to 4 bases, leaving 4 bases not matched to a gene. The CDR3 is 14 residues long. The DNA of the CDR3 is TGTGCCAGCAGCTTGCGAGACAGGGCAGATACGCAGTATTTT. Encoded protein: CASSLRDRADTQYF.

The chain combines TRBV7-2 with TRBJ1-1; TRBD1 matches 8 bases. CDR1 is SGHTA and CDR2 is FQGNSA in the germline V gene. The length of the CDR3 is 18 residues. The V gene end was trimmed by 1 base and the J gene end by 4 bases; junction bases not matched to a gene: 14. Here the CDR3 DNA reads TGTGCCAGCAGCTTAGAATCCGTGGGCAGGGGGCGAGGCACTGAAGCTTTCTTT. Its translation: CASSLESVGRGRGTEAFF.

The rearrangement links TRBV9 to TRBJ2-3; the match to TRBD2 covers 13 bases. The germline CDR1 and CDR2 sequences are SGDLS and YYNGEE. The CDR3 length is 18 residues. Germline trimming cut 4 bases from V and 5 bases from J; bases unmatched to any gene: 13. The CDR3 sequence is CASSSNRPGLAGQDTQYF. CDR3 nucleotide sequence: TGTGCCAGCAGCTCCAACCGCCCGGGACTAGCGGGGCAAGATACGCAGTATTTT.

A few counts support this clonotype. This sequence joins TRBV5-1 and TRBJ2-3; D may be TRBD2 (6 bases). The CDR3 has 15 amino acids. Trimming took 0 bases from V and 3 from J, leaving 11 bases between them. Germline loops: CDR1 SGHRS, CDR2 YFSETQ. The CDR3 sequence is CASSLEGRRTDTQYF. CDR3 nucleotides: TGCGCCAGCAGCTTGGAGGGGAGGAGGACAGATACGCAGTATTTT.

Only a few counts were recorded for this clonotype. The V call is TRBV6-2 or TRBV6-3, the J call TRBJ2-7; D gene unclear. Trimming shortened V by 2 bases and J by 2 bases, and 4 bases separated the two germline ends. There are 12 residues in the CDR3. The germline V gene encodes CDR1 MNHEY and CDR2 SVGEGT. The CDR3 nucleotides read TGTGCCAGCAGTTACCCCGCCTACGAGCAGTACTTC. It codes for CASSYPAYEQYF.

This clonotype has only a few counts. This chain uses TRBV5-1 with TRBJ2-5, with D maybe TRBD2 (6 bases). Trimming left V 5 bases short and J 5 bases short, with 16 bases between. This CDR3 is built from 14 residues. Germline V gene lookup returns CDR1 SGHRS and CDR2 YFSETQ. The CDR3, as DNA: TGCGCCAGCAGGCCCGGGGGTAGCGGTGAGACCCAGTACTTC. This encodes CASRPGGSGETQYF.

This clonotype occurred many times. The chain recombines TRBV10-2 with TRBJ2-7; TRBD1 aligns across 8 bases. This CDR3 region has 14 residues. Germline V gives CDR1 WSHSY, CDR2 SAAADI. The trim removed 7 bases at V and 4 bases at J, leaving 9 bases unmatched. The CDR3 reads CASTGPQGGYEQYF. The CDR3 nucleotides read TGCGCCAGCACGGGCCCACAGGGGGGATACGAGCAGTACTTC.

For this clonotype: A clone one base away is much larger, so this may be a read error. V gene TRBV7-6 combines with J gene TRBJ1-6, with D uncertain. There are 16 residues in the CDR3. Trimming left V 4 bases short and J 10 bases short, with 20 bases between. Germline V CDR1 and CDR2: SGHVS, FNYEAQ. The CDR3: CASSSFDNKTGSPLHF. The CDR3 DNA sequence: TGTGCCAGCAGCTCCTTTGACAATAAAACGGGATCACCCCTCCACTTT.

This clonotype was recorded many times. As DNA, the CDR3 is TGTGCCAGCAGGCCTACAGAGAACACTGAAGCTTTCTTT. It specifies CASRPTENTEAFF. The genes are TRBV6-2 or TRBV6-3 and TRBJ1-1; D ambiguous. The CDR3 has 13 residues. Trimming shortened V by 6 bases and J by 1 base, and 9 bases separated the two germline ends. Looked up from germline, CDR1 is MNHEY and CDR2 is SVGEGT.

This clonotype was seen more than once but under ten times. The chain employs TRBV20-1 and TRBJ2-5; 9 bases are a match to TRBD1. Looked up from germline, CDR1 is DFQATT and CDR2 is SNEGSKA (reference sequence). CDR3 size: 12 residues. Trimming removed 6 bases from V and 4 bases from J; junction bases left unmatched: 3. The CDR3 is CSATGGVETQYF. The CDR3, as DNA: TGCAGTGCGACAGGGGGGGTAGAGACCCAGTACTTC.

The table lists this clonotype with a count of one. This sequence joins TRBV4-2 and TRBJ1-5; maybe TRBD1 (5 bases). Trimming stripped 6 bases from V and 0 bases from J, with 15 bases between. The CDR3 sequence is 16 residues long. Germline assignment: CDR1 LGHNA and CDR2 YNFKEQ. CDR3 DNA sequence: TGTGCCAGCAGTAAATCGACGGGGGATAGCAATCAGCCCCAGCATTTT. It specifies CASSKSTGDSNQPQHF.

This clonotype occurred a few times. One end of the junction fails to match germline, which may point to a read error. The rearrangement uses TRBV7-7 and TRBJ2-5, with 11 positions matching TRBD2. CDR3 length: 15 residues. Germline values: CDR1 SSHAT, CDR2 FNYEAQ (reference sequence). CDR3 loop: CASSLVAGGRETQYF. The CDR3 DNA sequence: TGTGCTAGCAGCTTAGTAGCGGGGGGGCGAGAGACCCAGTACTTC.

About this clonotype itself: A much larger clone sits a single nucleotide away, making a read error possible. The chain couples TRBV7-8 to TRBJ2-3; possible D gene TRBD2, 6 bases. Per germline, CDR1 SGHVS and CDR2 FQNEAQ. This CDR3 region has 15 residues. V was pared by 6 bases and J by 4 bases, with 17 bases between. The CDR3 DNA is TGTGCCAGCAGTTCGCAGCGGGTTGTGTCAGATACGCAGTATTTT. Translated, it gives CASSSQRVVSDTQYF. Full variable domain (remainder filled in from reference TRBV7-8 and TRBJ2-3): GAGVSQSPRYKVAKRGQDVALRCDPISGHVSLFWYQQALGQGPEFLTYFQNEAQLDKSGLPSDRFFAERPEGSVSTLKIQRTQQEDSAVYLCASSSQRVVSDTQYFGPGTRLTVL.

The rearrangement uses TRBV6-5 and TRBJ1-4; D perhaps matches TRBD1 (5 bases). Per the germline V gene, CDR1 is MNHEY and CDR2 is SVGAGI. The CDR3 consists of 14 residues. V gave up 6 bases and J gave up 0 bases, with 8 bases separating them. CDR3 bases: TGTGCCAGCAGCCGCAGGGCAACTAATGAAAAACTGTTTTTT. Residues: CASSRRATNEKLFF.

This clonotype was found a few times. V gene TRBV7-9 combines with J gene TRBJ1-1; D is possibly TRBD1 (5 bases). V was clipped by 2 bases and J by 5 bases, with 15 bases between them. CDR3 length: 15 amino acids. CDR1 and CDR2 (germline): SEHNR, FQNEAQ (reference sequence). CDR3 amino acids: CASSLPEGLQTEAFF. CDR3 sequence (DNA): TGTGCCAGCAGCTTACCCGAGGGGCTACAAACTGAAGCTTTCTTT.